The 31 T cell receptor beta chains below come from one sample, sequenced in a study of post-analysis software for immune sequencing data (dated by TCRdb to between 2014 and 2017). Summary of the overall study and its limitations: Patients showed significantly higher frequencies than controls for a few TRBV segments, among them TRBV5-6, TRBV5-1 and TRBV20-1.

Their target antigens are unknown. The library was produced with PCR. TCRdb names Illumina HiSeq 2500 as the instrument used. To reduce PCR and sequencing biases, unique molecular identifiers were built into the TCR beta cDNA libraries. Through fastp at Q25 and MiXCR, TCRdb rebuilt clones from the public reads, retaining in-frame beta chains. When rows share a CDR3 protein, they turn into one entry using the most common DNA and genes. The sample table lists 700,000 to 900,000 distinct CDR3 sequences, roughly 46% of them with a count of one. The ten largest clonotypes hold roughly 4.9% of the sample. The sequenced sample consisted of blood. The receptor set was obtained from a girl between 10 and 17 years old with multiple sclerosis.

This clonotype was observed a few times. V and J are TRBV6-2 or TRBV6-3 and TRBJ2-1; D is undetermined. CDR1 is MNHEY and CDR2 is SVGEGT in the germline V gene. The CDR3 totals 13 residues. V lost 4 bases and J 3 bases, leaving 7 bases between the germline ends. CDR3 residues: CASSFKSYNEQFF. The DNA of the CDR3 is TGTGCCAGCAGTTTTAAAAGCTACAATGAGCAGTTCTTC.

The chain links TRBV4-1 to TRBJ2-1, with TRBD2 as a possible D gene (6 bases). The CDR3 sequence is 15 residues long. V was trimmed by 2 bases and J by 3 bases, leaving 11 bases between them. Germline CDR1 MGHRA, CDR2 YSYEKL. CDR3 DNA: TGCGCCAGCAGCCAAACCGGGACTGACTACAATGAGCAGTTCTTC. Protein product: CASSQTGTDYNEQFF.

The genes are TRBV29-1 and TRBJ2-6; no firm D call. The CDR3 is 13 residues long. Germline CDR1 reads SQVTM; CDR2 reads ANQGSEA. V shed 4 bases and J shed 0 bases, with 4 bases lying between them. The CDR3 region is CSVGDSGANVLTF. The CDR3 DNA reads as TGCAGCGTTGGAGACTCTGGGGCCAACGTCCTGACTTTC.

This clonotype was picked up one time. The chain couples TRBV6-5 to TRBJ1-5; D is unclear. Germline loops: CDR1 MNHEY, CDR2 SVGAGI. The length of the CDR3 is 15 residues. Trimming removed 2 bases at V and 5 bases at J, with 13 bases between. CDR3: CASSYAKGLDQPQHF. For the CDR3, the DNA is TGTGCCAGCAGTTACGCCAAGGGTTTGGATCAGCCCCAGCATTTT.

The chain employs TRBV6-6 and TRBJ2-7, with D perhaps TRBD1 or TRBD2 (5 bases each). The CDR3 totals 13 residues. Trimming removed 6 bases from V and 10 bases from J, with 19 bases in between. The germline V gene has CDR1 MNHNY and CDR2 SVGAGI (reference sequence). In DNA form, the CDR3 reads TGTGCCAGCAGCACCGGGACGCCCAGGGCCCAGTACTTC. Its protein is CASSTGTPRAQYF.

In its sample, this clonotype was seen a few times. The rearrangement uses TRBV20-1 and TRBJ1-4; D ambiguous. CDR3 length: 14 amino acids. The ends were cut back, 6 bases at V and 5 bases at J, with 16 bases in the middle. Germline loops: CDR1 DFQATT, CDR2 SNEGSKA (reference sequence). The CDR3 protein is CSARTEIGNEKLFF. The CDR3 bases are TGCAGTGCCCGGACCGAAATTGGGAATGAAAAACTGTTTTTT.

The gene calls are TRBV3-1 and TRBJ2-5, with unresolved D. CDR1 is LGHDT, CDR2 YNNKEL, per germline (reference sequence). V gave up 4 bases and J gave up 7 bases, with 16 bases separating them. The CDR3 is made up of 14 amino acids. The chain's CDR3 is CASSRLDSAGTQYF. The CDR3, as DNA: TGTGCCAGCAGCCGGCTCGACTCGGCAGGGACCCAGTACTTC.

This clonotype was counted a few times. The V and J genes are TRBV20-1 and TRBJ2-1; TRBD2 might be the D (6 bases). The CDR3 runs to 17 residues. Germline values: CDR1 DFQATT, CDR2 SNEGSKA (reference sequence). The V gene lost 1 base and the J gene lost 0 bases, with 16 bases spanning the gap. The DNA of the CDR3 is TGCAGTGCTAGAGTTTACGGCGGGACGAGCTCCTACAATGAGCAGTTCTTC. Protein product: CSARVYGGTSSYNEQFF.

This chain uses TRBV6-5 with TRBJ2-1, with 7 bases matching TRBD2. The DNA end favors TRBJ2-7, so the J call may be wrong. Germline V gives CDR1 MNHEY, CDR2 SVGAGI. The CDR3 runs to 16 residues. Here the CDR3 reads CASSYSGTISYNEQYF. The CDR3 region has the DNA TGTGCCAGCAGTTACTCAGGGACTATATCCTACAATGAGCAGTACTTC.

This clonotype has more than one count but fewer than ten. CDR3 sequence reads: CSASPLGGRALNEQFF. The CDR3 DNA reads as TGCAGTGCTAGCCCCCTTGGCGGGAGGGCCCTCAATGAGCAGTTCTTC. The V and J genes are TRBV20-1 and TRBJ2-1; TRBD2 matches 9 bases. CDR1 is DFQATT, CDR2 SNEGSKA, per germline (reference sequence). The CDR3 contains 16 residues. The V gene end was trimmed by 3 bases and the J gene end by 6 bases; junction bases not matched to a gene: 12.

This rearrangement joins TRBV29-1 to TRBJ2-7, with 10 bases fitting TRBD1. Per germline, CDR1 SQVTM and CDR2 ANQGSEA. The CDR3 sequence is 13 residues long. Trimming cost V 6 bases and J 5 bases; bases outside gene matches: 7. The CDR3 sequence: CSVSGTGVDEQYF. DNA of the CDR3: TGCAGCGTCTCCGGGACAGGGGTCGACGAGCAGTACTTC.

This chain joins TRBV10-3 and TRBJ2-5; the D is unclear. Looked up from germline, CDR1 is ENHRY and CDR2 is SYGVKD. The V end was cut by 0 bases, the J end by 7 bases, with 12 bases between. This CDR3 has 14 amino acids. The CDR3 nucleotides read TGTGCCATCAGTGAGTCGGGCCAAACGGGGACCCAGTACTTC. Its translation is CAISESGQTGTQYF.

J is TRBJ2-3 and V is TRBV20-1; 7 bases fit TRBD2. Germline V CDR1 and CDR2: DFQATT, SNEGSKA (reference sequence). Losses at the gene ends were 1 base for V and 4 bases for J; bases not matched to a gene: 2. The CDR3 extends over 13 amino acids. CDR3 in DNA: TGCAGTGCTAGAGTTGCGGGAGCAGATACGCAGTATTTT. Protein sequence: CSARVAGADTQYF.

This clonotype was picked up a small number of times. The genes are TRBV11-3 and TRBJ2-3, with TRBD2 matching over 13 bases. Germline V gene sequence: CDR1 SGHNT, CDR2 YENEEA. V dropped 5 bases and J dropped 7; count of bases not matched to a gene: 21. The CDR3 length is 20 residues. The DNA of the CDR3 is TGTGCCAGCAGCCTCGGTTCGGAACTAGCGGGAGGGGGGTCCGGATATACGCAGTATTTT. It translates to CASSLGSELAGGGSGYTQYF.

The chain links TRBV28 to TRBJ2-2; D tentatively fits TRBD1 or TRBD2 (5 bases each). The CDR3 consists of 16 residues. V shed 3 bases and J shed 1 base, with 12 bases lying between them. CDR1 MDHEN and CDR2 SYDVKM come from the germline V gene. The CDR3 DNA is TGTGCCAGCAGTTTGGCCCGAGGGGAGAACACCGGGGAGCTGTTTTTT. It codes for CASSLARGENTGELFF.

This clonotype was observed a handful of times. The rearrangement joins TRBV7-2 to TRBJ2-1, with 8 nucleotides matching TRBD1. The CDR3 is made up of 14 amino acids. The V and J ends lost 5 bases and 9 bases, in that order; junction bases with no gene match: 9. Per germline, CDR1 SGHTA and CDR2 FQGNSA. CDR3 DNA sequence: TGTGCCAGCAGCCCGGGACAGGCCGAGGGTGAGCAGTTCTTC. The encoded protein is CASSPGQAEGEQFF.

In its sample, this clonotype was seen a few times. V usage is TRBV27 and J usage is TRBJ2-1; 8 nucleotides agree with TRBD2. Germline CDR1 reads MNHEY; CDR2 reads SMNVEV (reference sequence). Trimming took 0 bases from V and 10 from J; bases not matched to a gene: 11. This CDR3 is built from 16 residues. CDR3 in amino acids: CASSLSLGTRNYEQFF. The CDR3 DNA sequence: TGTGCCAGCAGTTTATCCTTAGGGACTAGGAATTACGAGCAGTTCTTC.

A note on this clonotype: A much larger clone sits a single nucleotide away, making a read error possible. J is TRBJ1-2 and V is TRBV18; weak D call: TRBD1 (5 bases). Trimming cost V 6 bases and J 6 bases, with 14 bases left between them. Germline V gene lookup returns CDR1 KGHSH and CDR2 LQKENI. The CDR3 is made up of 13 amino acids. The CDR3 DNA follows: TGTGCCAGCTCCCCCCAGGACAAGGATGGCTACACCTTC. Encoded protein: CASSPQDKDGYTF.

As to this clonotype: A much bigger clone sits one base away, suggesting this may be a read error. CDR3 sequence (DNA): TGTGCCAGCAGCTTAGGCGGACAGGGGACTTCCGGCTACACCTTC. It specifies CASSLGGQGTSGYTF. V and J are TRBV7-2 and TRBJ1-2; 9 nucleotides agree with TRBD1. From germline, CDR1 is SGHTA and CDR2 FQGNSA. V shed 1 base, J shed 8 bases, and the junction held 8 bases outside the gene matches. This CDR3 is 15 amino acids long.

This CDR3 reads CASSVAPTWETQYF. The CDR3 DNA reads as TGTGCCAGCAGCGTGGCTCCTACCTGGGAGACCCAGTACTTC. The V gene is TRBV9, the J gene TRBJ2-5, with D uncertain. The CDR3 sequence is 14 residues long. Germline V gene data show CDR1 as SGDLS and CDR2 as YYNGEE. V was shortened by 2 bases and J by 5 bases, with 13 bases between the two germline ends.

This rearrangement joins TRBV6-2 or TRBV6-3 to TRBJ2-3; 11 bases agree with TRBD2. The CDR3 consists of 16 residues. Trimming at V came to 4 bases and at J to 0 bases, leaving 3 bases not matched to a gene. In germline, CDR1 is MNHEY, CDR2 SVGEGT. The CDR3 coding sequence is TGTGCCAGCAGTTCACTAGCGGGAGATAGCACAGATACGCAGTATTTT. It is translated as CASSSLAGDSTDTQYF.

This clonotype appeared a few times. The chain has TRBV12-3 or TRBV12-4 and TRBJ2-7, with D unclear. V shed 8 bases and J shed 3 bases, with 8 bases lying between them. The CDR3 is 11 residues long. As DNA, the CDR3 is TGTGCCAGCGGCCCAGGCTACGAGCAGTACTTC. Translation gives CASGPGYEQYF.

J is TRBJ2-1 and V is TRBV27; 9 bases fit TRBD1. V was clipped by 5 bases and J by 1 base; unmatched bases: 21. Germline V CDR1 and CDR2: MNHEY, SMNVEV (reference sequence). The CDR3 has 21 residues. CDR3 protein: CASSTKVYRGPRTASYNEQFF. The CDR3 coding sequence is TGTGCCAGCAGTACAAAAGTTTACAGGGGGCCTAGAACAGCATCCTACAATGAGCAGTTCTTC.

The chain uses TRBV7-8 and TRBJ2-5, with D possibly TRBD1 on 5 matching bases. From germline, CDR1 is SGHVS and CDR2 FQNEAQ. The CDR3 runs to 14 residues. The ends were cut back, 5 bases at V and 11 bases at J, with 21 bases in the middle. CDR3 coding DNA: TGTGCCAGCAGCCCTCAGGGAACCCTCTATGAGCAGTACTTC. Translated, it gives CASSPQGTLYEQYF. The full variable domain, its missing parts supplied by reference TRBV7-8 and TRBJ2-5, is GAGVSQSPRYKVAKRGQDVALRCDPISGHVSLFWYQQALGQGPEFLTYFQNEAQLDKSGLPSDRFFAERPEGSVSTLKIQRTQQEDSAVYLCASSPQGTLYEQYFGPGTRLLVL.

In DNA form, the CDR3 reads TGCGCCACACAAACCGGGACTGCGAACACTGAAGCTTTCTTT. Translated: CATQTGTANTEAFF. This sequence joins TRBV5-1 and TRBJ1-1; D may be TRBD1 (5 bases). Trimming removed 9 bases at V and 1 base at J, with 16 bases between. The CDR3 spans 14 residues. Germline lookup yields CDR1 SGHRS and CDR2 YFSETQ. Based on the CDR3 plus reference TRBV5-1 and TRBJ1-1, the full variable domain is KAGVTQTPRYLIKTRGQQVTLSCSPISGHRSVSWYQQTPGQGLQFLFEYFSETQRNKGNFPGRFSGRQFSNSRSEMNVSTLELGDSALYLCATQTGTANTEAFFGQGTRLTVV.

J is TRBJ2-7 and V is TRBV6-1; D remains unclear. CDR3 length: 16 amino acids. CDR1 and CDR2 from the germline V gene are MNHNS and SASEGT. V was shortened by 5 bases and J by 7 bases, with 24 bases between the two germline ends. CDR3: CASSTDTKVGSVEQYF. In DNA form, the CDR3 reads TGTGCCAGCAGTACCGATACGAAGGTGGGTTCGGTGGAGCAGTACTTC.

This clonotype was found a few times. The chain uses TRBV2 and TRBJ2-1; the D gene is possibly TRBD2 (6 bases). Germline CDR1 SNHLY, CDR2 FYNNEI. V lost 3 bases to trimming and J lost 0 bases, with 15 bases between them. The CDR3 sequence is 17 residues long. CDR3 nucleotide sequence: TGTGCCAGCAGTGACCCTAGCGCCTCCAGCTCCTACAATGAGCAGTTCTTC. Its translation: CASSDPSASSSYNEQFF.

The gene calls are TRBV7-9 and TRBJ2-2, with no clear D. Germline values: CDR1 SEHNR, CDR2 FQNEAQ (reference sequence). Between the trimmed V and J ends, which lost 1 base and 0 bases, there was a span of 6 bases. The CDR3 has 15 residues. The CDR3 bases are TGTGCCAGCAGCTTAGGGGTTTCGAACACCGGGGAGCTGTTTTTT. It encodes CASSLGVSNTGELFF.

The chain is built from TRBV27 and TRBJ2-7; no reliable D call. Germline CDR1 reads MNHEY; CDR2 reads SMNVEV (reference sequence). Trimming removed 8 bases from V and 3 bases from J, with 11 bases in between. This CDR3 spans 12 amino acids. The CDR3 here is CASVGRHYEQYF. Here the CDR3 DNA reads TGTGCCAGCGTAGGTAGGCACTACGAGCAGTACTTC.

The chain employs TRBV28 and TRBJ2-4; D is unclear. The DNA end lines up better with TRBJ2-7; the J call may be wrong. The CDR3 length is 13 residues. CDR1 is MDHEN, CDR2 SYDVKM, per germline. The CDR3 nucleotides read TGTGCCAGCAGTTTATGGGCTTCAGACGAGCAGTACTTC. Translating it yields CASSLWASDEQYF.

The chain has TRBV5-1 and TRBJ2-3; a weak D match, TRBD2 (5 bases). Germline V CDR1 and CDR2: SGHRS, YFSETQ. The length of the CDR3 is 16 residues. V was trimmed by 1 base and J by 0 bases, leaving 12 bases between them. The CDR3 nucleotides are TGCGCCAGCAGCTTGTTGGCGGAGGAAAGCACAGATACGCAGTATTTT. It specifies CASSLLAEESTDTQYF.